This record concerns one TCR beta chain sequence. Trimming removed 4 bases at V and 6 bases at J, with 18 bases between. The CDR3 is 15 residues long. In germline, CDR1 is MDHEN, CDR2 SYDVKM. This table comes from immunoSEQ multiplex PCR, and its TCRdb copy is limited to in-frame clones, with some not included. Of 300,000 to 400,000 clones listed, roughly 85% were seen once; the top ten hold approximately 0.86%. These data originate in a study of cytomegalovirus exposure and HLA in healthy donors. Sequencing used PBMCs. The chain combines TRBV28 with TRBJ1-2; D might be TRBD1 (6 bases). The clonotype comes from a woman between 18 and 30 years old in good health and CMV-seronegative. CDR3: CASSSIQQGWDGYTF. As DNA, the CDR3 is TGTGCCAGCAGTTCCATCCAACAGGGATGGGATGGCTACACCTTC.